This T cell receptor beta chain was retrieved from a study of cytomegalovirus exposure and HLA in healthy donors. Study-level background: As released early, the data held around 80 million unique TCRs from HLA-typed donors. Findings and limits, study-wide: TCR beta V segments were, for the most part, productive about 87% or about 30% of the time in an earlier analysis. An analysis was carried out later, and it reportedly showed fewer N-insertions in an Asian-associated ancestry cluster than the approximately 670-donor mean. More clonal expansion characterized HLA-associated TCR beta chains than equally common others in a later analysis.

The CDR3 length is 17 residues. Germline trimming cut 0 bases from V and 5 bases from J; bases unmatched to any gene: 12. Germline CDR1 SGHNT, CDR2 YYREEE (reference sequence). As regards this clone: The antigen is undetermined.

The PCR made use of 60 Vbeta and 13 Jbeta primers. This table comes from immunoSEQ multiplex PCR, and its TCRdb copy is limited to in-frame clones, with some not included. The sample has approximately 190,000 clones; around four fifths are singletons. This sequence joins TRBV5-4 and TRBJ2-7, with 9 bases lining up with TRBD2. Sequenced material: PBMCs. The receptor comes from a man aged 40-49 years in good health and CMV-seropositive. Here the CDR3 DNA reads TGTGCCAGCAGCTTGGCCAGCTTAGCGGGAGAGTTCGACGAGCAGTACTTC. This translates into CASSLASLAGEFDEQYF.